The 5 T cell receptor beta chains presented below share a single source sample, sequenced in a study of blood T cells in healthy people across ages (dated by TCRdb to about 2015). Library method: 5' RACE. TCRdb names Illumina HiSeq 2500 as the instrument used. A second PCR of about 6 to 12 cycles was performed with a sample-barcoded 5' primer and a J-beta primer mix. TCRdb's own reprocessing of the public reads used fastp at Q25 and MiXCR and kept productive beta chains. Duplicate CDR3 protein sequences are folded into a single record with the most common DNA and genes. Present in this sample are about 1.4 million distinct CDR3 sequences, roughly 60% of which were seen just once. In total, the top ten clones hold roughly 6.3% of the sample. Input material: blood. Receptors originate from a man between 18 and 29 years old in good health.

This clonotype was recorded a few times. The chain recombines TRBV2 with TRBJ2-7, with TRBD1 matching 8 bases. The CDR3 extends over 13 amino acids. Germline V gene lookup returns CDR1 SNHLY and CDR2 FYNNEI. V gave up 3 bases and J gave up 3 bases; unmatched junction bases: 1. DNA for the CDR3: TGTGCCAGCAGTGAGACAGGGGACTACGAGCAGTACTTC. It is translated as CASSETGDYEQYF.

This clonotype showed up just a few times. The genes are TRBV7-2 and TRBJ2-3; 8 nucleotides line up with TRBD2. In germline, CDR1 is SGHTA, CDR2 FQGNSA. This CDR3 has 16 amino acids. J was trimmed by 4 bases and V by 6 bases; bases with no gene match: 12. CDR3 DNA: TGTGCCAGCAGGGCGGGAGGTCCCCTCTTCCCAGATACGCAGTATTTT. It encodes CASRAGGPLFPDTQYF.

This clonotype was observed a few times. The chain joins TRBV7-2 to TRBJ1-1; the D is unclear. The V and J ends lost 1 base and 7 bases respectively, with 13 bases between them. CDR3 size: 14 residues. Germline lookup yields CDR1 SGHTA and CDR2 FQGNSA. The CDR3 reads CASSLGHFGVEAFF. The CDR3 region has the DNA TGTGCCAGCAGCTTAGGACACTTTGGGGTTGAAGCTTTCTTT.

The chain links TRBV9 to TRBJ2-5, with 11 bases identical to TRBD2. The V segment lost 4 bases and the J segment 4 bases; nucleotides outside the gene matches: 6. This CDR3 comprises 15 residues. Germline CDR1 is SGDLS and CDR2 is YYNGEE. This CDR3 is CASSSDSGGGETQYF. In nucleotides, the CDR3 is TGTGCCAGCAGCTCCGATAGCGGGGGGGGAGAGACCCAGTACTTC.

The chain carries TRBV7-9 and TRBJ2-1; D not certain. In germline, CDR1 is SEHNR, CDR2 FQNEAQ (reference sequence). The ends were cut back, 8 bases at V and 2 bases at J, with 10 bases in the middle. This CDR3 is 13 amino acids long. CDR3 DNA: TGTGCCAGCGGTACTGGACCCTACAATGAGCAGTTCTTC. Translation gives CASGTGPYNEQFF.